In its sample, the clone carrying this T cell receptor (beta chain) is medium-sized. This entry comes from a study of OX40 agonist ivuxolimab in advanced cancers. The assay was immunoSEQ multiplex PCR, and TCRdb's table has in-frame clones only and misses some. The sample shows some 11,000 clones, just over 75% of them seen only once. V was trimmed by 0 bases and J by 8 bases, leaving 10 bases between them. The CDR3 consists of 13 residues. Germline CDR1 is MNHEY and CDR2 is SMNVEV (reference sequence). The source was CD4+ or CD8+ T cells sorted from blood, collected in a trial of the OX40 agonist ivuxolimab. The chain links TRBV27 to TRBJ1-2; D remains ambiguous. This TCR was sampled from an adult with an advanced solid tumor such as melanoma, head and neck, liver or kidney cancer. In DNA form, the CDR3 reads TGTGCCAGCAGTTTATCTCCCTCCCTGGGCTACACCTTC. Translation gives CASSLSPSLGYTF.